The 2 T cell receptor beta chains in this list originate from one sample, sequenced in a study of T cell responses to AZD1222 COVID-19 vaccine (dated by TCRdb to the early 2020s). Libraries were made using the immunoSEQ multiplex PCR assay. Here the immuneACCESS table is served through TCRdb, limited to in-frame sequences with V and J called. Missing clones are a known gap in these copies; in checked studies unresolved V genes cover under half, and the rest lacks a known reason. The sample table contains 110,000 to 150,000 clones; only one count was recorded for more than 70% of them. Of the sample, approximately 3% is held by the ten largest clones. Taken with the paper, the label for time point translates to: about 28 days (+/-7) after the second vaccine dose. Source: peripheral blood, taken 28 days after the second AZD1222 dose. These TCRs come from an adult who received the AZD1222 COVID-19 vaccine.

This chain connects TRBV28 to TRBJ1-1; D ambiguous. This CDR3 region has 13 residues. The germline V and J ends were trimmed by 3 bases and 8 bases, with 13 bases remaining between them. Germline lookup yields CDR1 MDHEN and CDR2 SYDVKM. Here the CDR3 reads CASSLDSGGEAFF. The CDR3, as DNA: TGTGCCAGCAGTTTGGATTCGGGCGGCGAAGCTTTCTTT. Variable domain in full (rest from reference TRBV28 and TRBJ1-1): DVKVTQSSRYLVKRTGEKVFLECVQDMDHENMFWYRQDPGLGLRLIYFSYDVKMKEKGDIPEGYSVSREKKERFSLILESASTNQTSMYLCASSLDSGGEAFFGQGTRLTVV.

The CDR3 sequence: CASRPAGRDTDTQYF. The CDR3 nucleotides are TGTGCCAGTAGACCCGCGGGCAGGGACACAGATACGCAGTATTTT. The chain links TRBV19 to TRBJ2-3, with D perhaps given as TRBD1 or TRBD2 (5 bases each). The CDR3 consists of 15 residues. Germline lookup yields CDR1 LNHDA and CDR2 SQIVND (reference sequence). The ends were cut back, 6 bases at V and 2 bases at J, with 15 bases in the middle.